This entry lists 17 T cell receptor beta chains sequenced from one sample in a study of blood T cell repertoires in COVID-19. Libraries were prepared by immunoSEQ multiplex PCR; TCRdb keeps only in-frame clonotypes and omits some of them. The data contain 99,000 or so clones, about 86% of them singletons. What was sequenced was peripheral blood. The receptors shown here come from a woman in her sixties in a cohort sampled during active or convalescent COVID-19.

The J gene is TRBJ1-2, the V gene TRBV5-4, with D tentatively TRBD1 (5 bases). Germline-derived CDR1 and CDR2 are SGHNT and YYREEE (reference sequence). Trimming cost V 5 bases and J 4 bases, with 15 bases left between them. This CDR3 spans 14 amino acids. The CDR3 DNA sequence: TGTGCCAGCAGTTGGGGCGGGGAAAGCTATGGCTACACCTTC. Protein product: CASSWGGESYGYTF.

The chain combines TRBV5-1 with TRBJ1-3; D possibly corresponds to TRBD1 (6 bases). The germline CDR1 and CDR2 sequences are SGHRS and YFSETQ. Trimming cost V 3 bases and J 2 bases, with 15 bases left between them. The CDR3 has 16 amino acids. In DNA form, the CDR3 reads TGCGCCAGCAGCTCTCAACAGGGTCTGGCTGGAAACACCATATATTTT. This sequence encodes CASSSQQGLAGNTIYF. Filled out from reference TRBV5-1 and TRBJ1-3, the complete variable domain reads KAGVTQTPRYLIKTRGQQVTLSCSPISGHRSVSWYQQTPGQGLQFLFEYFSETQRNKGNFPGRFSGRQFSNSRSEMNVSTLELGDSALYLCASSSQQGLAGNTIYFGEGSWLTVV.

The chain joins TRBV11-2 to TRBJ2-3, with D possibly being TRBD2 (8 bases). Per germline, CDR1 SGHAT and CDR2 FQNNGV. The CDR3 sequence is 14 residues long. V was pared by 5 bases and J by 6 bases, with 15 bases between. The CDR3 bases are TGTGCCAGCAGCGCGACAGGGACTAGGGATACGCAGTATTTT. Its translation: CASSATGTRDTQYF.

V is TRBV30 and J is TRBJ1-2; TRBD1 matches 9 bases. CDR3 length equals 14 residues. The V and J ends lost 2 bases and 6 bases, in that order; junction bases with no gene match: 7. Germline assignment: CDR1 GTSNPN and CDR2 SVGIG (reference sequence). CDR3 loop: CAWSLQTGGNGYTF. CDR3 DNA sequence: TGTGCCTGGAGTCTTCAGACAGGGGGTAATGGCTACACCTTC.

This rearrangement joins TRBV3-1 (or the pseudogene TRBV3-2) to TRBJ2-7, with TRBD2 as a possible D gene (5 bases). This CDR3 is 15 amino acids long. Germline V lookup: CDR1 LGHDT, CDR2 YNNKEL (reference sequence). V dropped 4 bases and J dropped 0 bases, with 13 bases sitting between them. CDR3 in DNA: TGTGCCAGCAGCCCCATAGGCGGACTCTCCTACGAGCAGTACTTC. The encoded protein is CASSPIGGLSYEQYF.

The chain carries TRBV4-1 and TRBJ2-3, with a tentative D call TRBD2 (6 bases). Trimming removed 1 base at V and 8 bases at J, with 13 bases between. The CDR3 runs 14 residues. Germline V gene lookup returns CDR1 MGHRA and CDR2 YSYEKL. CDR3: CASSQGTQGGTQYF. As DNA, the CDR3 is TGCGCCAGCAGCCAAGGGACCCAGGGAGGTACGCAGTATTTT.

The chain links TRBV3-1 (or the pseudogene TRBV3-2) to TRBJ2-3, with 10 nucleotides matching TRBD2. V shed 1 base and J 1 base; nucleotides not matched to a gene: 2. The germline gives CDR1 LGHDT, CDR2 YNNKEL (reference sequence). The CDR3 has 16 residues. CDR3 nucleotides: TGTGCCAGCAGCCAAGGTCTAGCGGGGGGCACAGATACGCAGTATTTT. It is translated as CASSQGLAGGTDTQYF.

This clone was found once. The chain employs TRBV3-1 (or the pseudogene TRBV3-2) and TRBJ2-7; TRBD2 matches at 7 bases. Trimming removed 4 bases from V and 3 bases from J; junction bases left unmatched: 6. The CDR3 loop spans 14 amino acids. Germline V lookup: CDR1 LGHDT, CDR2 YNNKEL (reference sequence). The CDR3: CASSLTSASYEQYF. The DNA of the CDR3 is TGTGCCAGCAGCCTAACTAGCGCGAGCTACGAGCAGTACTTC.

The rearrangement uses TRBV7-9 and TRBJ2-2; D uncertain. The germline CDR1 and CDR2 sequences are SEHNR and FQNEAQ (reference sequence). Trimming took 2 bases from V and 2 from J, leaving 6 bases between them. The CDR3 totals 14 residues. CDR3 in amino acids: CASSLNYNTGELFF. The CDR3 coding sequence is TGTGCCAGCAGCTTAAACTATAACACCGGGGAGCTGTTTTTT. Full variable domain (missing parts from reference TRBV7-9 and TRBJ2-2): DTGVSQNPRHKITKRGQNVTFRCDPISEHNRLYWYRQTLGQGPEFLTYFQNEAQLEKSRLLSDRFSAERPKGSFSTLEIQRTEQGDSAMYLCASSLNYNTGELFFGEGSRLTVL.

The chain joins TRBV7-3 to TRBJ2-3; 10 bases agree with TRBD2. Per germline, CDR1 SGHTA and CDR2 FQGTGA. This CDR3 is 15 amino acids long. With 4 bases clipped from V and 6 bases from J, the junction kept 7 bases outside the gene matches. This CDR3 is CASSSGTSVADTQYF. Here the CDR3 DNA reads TGTGCCAGCAGCTCAGGGACTAGCGTGGCCGATACGCAGTATTTT.

This clone was recorded a few times. This rearrangement joins TRBV12-3 or TRBV12-4 to TRBJ1-2; perhaps TRBD1 as D (5 bases). V lost 3 bases, J lost 8 bases, and 13 bases lay in between. The CDR3 spans 13 residues. The CDR3 protein is CASSFLGDKGYTF. The CDR3 region has the DNA TGTGCCAGCAGTTTTTTAGGGGATAAAGGCTACACCTTC.

This rearrangement joins TRBV19 to TRBJ2-7; 12 bases line up with TRBD2. V dropped 5 bases and J dropped 3; count of bases not matched to a gene: 5. The germline CDR1 and CDR2 sequences are LNHDA and SQIVND (reference sequence). The CDR3 totals 15 residues. The CDR3 nucleotides are TGTGCCAGTAGTGAAGGACTAGCGGGGATCTACGAGCAGTACTTC. Its translation is CASSEGLAGIYEQYF. Looking up the rest from reference TRBV19 and TRBJ2-7 gives the full variable domain: DGGITQSPKYLFRKEGQNVTLSCEQNLNHDAMYWYRQDPGQGLRLIYYSQIVNDFQKGDIAEGYSVSREKKESFPLTVTSAQKNPTAFYLCASSEGLAGIYEQYFGPGTRLTVT.

This clone was seen once. The DNA of the CDR3 is TGTGCCATCAGTGAGCTAGCGGGGGCGGGCTACGAGCAGTACTTC. Translated: CAISELAGAGYEQYF. The chain couples TRBV10-3 to TRBJ2-7; 10 bases align to TRBD2. The CDR3 spans 15 residues. V shed 2 bases and J 3 bases; nucleotides not matched to a gene: 4. Per germline, CDR1 ENHRY and CDR2 SYGVKD.

The chain is built from TRBV5-1 and TRBJ1-1; weak D call: TRBD1 (6 bases). Germline V gene lookup returns CDR1 SGHRS and CDR2 YFSETQ. V lost 7 bases and J lost 1, with 20 bases in between. CDR3 length: 16 residues. CDR3 DNA: TGCGCCAGCTGCCGATTCACCGAAGGGGGGAACACTGAAGCTTTCTTT. It translates to CASCRFTEGGNTEAFF.

This chain connects TRBV5-1 to TRBJ2-3; TRBD2 matches at 15 bases. Germline V gene data show CDR1 as SGHRS and CDR2 as YFSETQ. After removal of 6 bases from V and 0 bases from J, the junction contained 8 bases not matched to a gene. The CDR3 has 18 amino acids. The CDR3 nucleotides are TGCGCCAGCAAGCCCCCGGGACTAGCGGGGGGAAGCACAGATACGCAGTATTTT. Translating gives CASKPPGLAGGSTDTQYF. The whole variable domain, filled in from reference TRBV5-1 and TRBJ2-3, reads KAGVTQTPRYLIKTRGQQVTLSCSPISGHRSVSWYQQTPGQGLQFLFEYFSETQRNKGNFPGRFSGRQFSNSRSEMNVSTLELGDSALYLCASKPPGLAGGSTDTQYFGPGTRLTVL.

The rearrangement joins TRBV4-1 to TRBJ2-7, with 13 bases identical to TRBD2. Germline CDR1 and CDR2: MGHRA and YSYEKL. J was trimmed by 3 bases and V by 4 bases; bases with no gene match: 3. The CDR3 sequence is 15 residues long. This CDR3 reads CASSLGTSGNYEQYF. The DNA of the CDR3 is TGCGCCAGCAGCCTCGGGACTAGCGGGAACTACGAGCAGTACTTC.

This chain joins TRBV18 and TRBJ1-1, with 11 positions matching TRBD1. Per the germline V gene, CDR1 is KGHSH and CDR2 is LQKENI. J gave up 11 bases and V 3 bases, and 5 bases lay outside the gene matches. There are 13 residues in the CDR3. The CDR3 is CASSPEGQGAAFF. In DNA form, the CDR3 reads TGTGCCAGCTCACCCGAAGGACAGGGGGCCGCTTTCTTT. The full variable domain, with the rest looked up from reference TRBV18 and TRBJ1-1, is NAGVMQNPRHLVRRRGQEARLRCSPMKGHSHVYWYRQLPEEGLKFMVYLQKENIIDESGMPKERFSAEFPKEGPSILRIQQVVRGDSAAYFCASSPEGQGAAFFGQGTRLTVV.